This T cell receptor beta chain was sequenced in a study of molecular identifiers for immune sequencing clone quantification. Points from the study as a whole: The sizes of highly expanded clones could be underestimated when identical TCR molecules share a barcode. Whereas clones above 20 RNA copies held under 1% of naive-cell molecules, they held over 98% of effector molecules.

One entry per CDR3 protein results from TCRdb running MiXCR on the PCR reads. The sample consists of fewer than 25,000 distinct CDR3 sequences, under 25% of them appearing once. V was pared by 2 bases and J by 4 bases, with 5 bases between. Germline values: CDR1 MNHEY, CDR2 SMNVEV (reference sequence). The CDR3 sequence is 12 residues long. By frequency in the sample, this clonotype is medium-sized. Its antigen remains unknown. Sorting selected naive CD8 T cells with a CD8+CD4-CCR7+CD45RA+ phenotype. The sequenced sample was naive CD8+ T cells from blood, with Jurkat cell RNA spiked in. The subset denotes: FACS-sorted CD8+CD4-CCR7+CD45RA+ naive T cells. This chain links TRBV27 with TRBJ2-5; D is ambiguous. The sequence derives from a human donor in good health. Some libraries in this study had Jurkat cell RNA spiked in. The CDR3 protein is CASSLDGETQYF. In DNA, the CDR3 is TGTGCCAGCAGTTTAGACGGAGAGACCCAGTACTTC.